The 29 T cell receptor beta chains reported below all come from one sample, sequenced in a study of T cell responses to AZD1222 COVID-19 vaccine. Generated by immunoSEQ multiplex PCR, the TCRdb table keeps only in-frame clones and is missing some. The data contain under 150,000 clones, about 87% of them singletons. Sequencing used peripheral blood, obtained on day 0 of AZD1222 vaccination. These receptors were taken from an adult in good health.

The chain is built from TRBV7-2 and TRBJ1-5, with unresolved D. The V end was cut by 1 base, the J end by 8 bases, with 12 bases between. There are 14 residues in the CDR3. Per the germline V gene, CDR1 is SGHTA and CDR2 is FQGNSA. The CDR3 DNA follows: TGTGCCAGCAGCTTAGACAGTAGCTCAAAGCCCCAGCATTTT. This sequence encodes CASSLDSSSKPQHF.

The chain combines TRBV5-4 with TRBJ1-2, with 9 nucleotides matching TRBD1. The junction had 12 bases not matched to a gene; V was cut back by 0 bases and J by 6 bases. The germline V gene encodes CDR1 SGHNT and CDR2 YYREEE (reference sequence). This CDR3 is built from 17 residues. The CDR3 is CASSLVTPTGGNDGYTF. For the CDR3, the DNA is TGTGCCAGCAGCTTGGTAACTCCGACAGGGGGAAACGATGGCTACACCTTC.

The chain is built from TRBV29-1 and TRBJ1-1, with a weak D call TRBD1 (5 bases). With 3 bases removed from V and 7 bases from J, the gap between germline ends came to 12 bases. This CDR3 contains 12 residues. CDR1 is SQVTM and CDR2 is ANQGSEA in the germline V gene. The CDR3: CSVESAGGEAFF. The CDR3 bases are TGCAGCGTTGAGTCAGCGGGGGGTGAAGCTTTCTTT. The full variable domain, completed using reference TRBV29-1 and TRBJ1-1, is SAVISQKPSRDICQRGTSLTIQCQVDSQVTMMFWYRQQPGQSLTLIATANQGSEATYESGFVIDKFPISRPNLTFSTLTVSNMSPEDSSIYLCSVESAGGEAFFGQGTRLTVV.

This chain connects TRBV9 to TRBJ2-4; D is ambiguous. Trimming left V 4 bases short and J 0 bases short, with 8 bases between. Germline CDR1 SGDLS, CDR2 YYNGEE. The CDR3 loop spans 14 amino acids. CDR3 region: CASSHGSAKNIQYF. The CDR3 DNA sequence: TGTGCCAGCAGCCACGGGTCAGCCAAAAACATTCAGTACTTC.

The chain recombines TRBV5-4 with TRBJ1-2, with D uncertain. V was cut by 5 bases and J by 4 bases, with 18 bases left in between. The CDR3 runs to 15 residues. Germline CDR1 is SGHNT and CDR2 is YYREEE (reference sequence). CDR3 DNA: TGTGCCAGCAGTCAGGACCCGGGTCGGGTCTATGGCTACACCTTC. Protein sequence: CASSQDPGRVYGYTF.

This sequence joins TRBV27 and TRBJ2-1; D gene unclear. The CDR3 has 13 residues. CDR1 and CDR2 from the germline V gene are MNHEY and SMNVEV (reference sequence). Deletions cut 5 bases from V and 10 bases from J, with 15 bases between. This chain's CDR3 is CASSPTQAQEQFF. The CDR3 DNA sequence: TGTGCCAGCAGTCCTACGCAGGCCCAGGAGCAGTTCTTC.

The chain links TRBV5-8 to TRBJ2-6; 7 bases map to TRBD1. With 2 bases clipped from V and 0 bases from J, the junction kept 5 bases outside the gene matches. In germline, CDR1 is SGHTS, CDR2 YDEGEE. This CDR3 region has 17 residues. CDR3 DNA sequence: TGTGCCAGCAGCTTAGAGGGGGCCAGCTCTGGGGCCAACGTCCTGACTTTC. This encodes CASSLEGASSGANVLTF.

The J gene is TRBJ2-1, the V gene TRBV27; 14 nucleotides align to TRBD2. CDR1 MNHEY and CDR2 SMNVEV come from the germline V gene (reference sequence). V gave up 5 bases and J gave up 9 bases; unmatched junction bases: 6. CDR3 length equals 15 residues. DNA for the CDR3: TGTGCCAGCAGTCCCCGACTAGCGGGAGGGGGTGAGCAGTTCTTC. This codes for CASSPRLAGGGEQFF.

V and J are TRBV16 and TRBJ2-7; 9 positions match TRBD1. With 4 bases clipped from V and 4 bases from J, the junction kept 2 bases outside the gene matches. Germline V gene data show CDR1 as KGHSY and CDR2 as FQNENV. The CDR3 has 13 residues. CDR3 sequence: CASSLGQGYEQYF. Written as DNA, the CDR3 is TGTGCCAGCAGCCTCGGACAGGGGTACGAGCAGTACTTC.

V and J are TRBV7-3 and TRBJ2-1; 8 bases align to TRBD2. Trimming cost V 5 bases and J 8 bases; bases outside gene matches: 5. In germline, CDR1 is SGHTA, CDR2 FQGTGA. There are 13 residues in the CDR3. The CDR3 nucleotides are TGTGCCAGCAGCCCCGGGGGGGGGCATGAGCAGTTCTTC. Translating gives CASSPGGGHEQFF.

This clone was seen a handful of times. The CDR3 sequence is CASSLGSTGAPGYGYTF. CDR3 nucleotides: TGCGCCAGCAGCTTGGGTTCGACAGGGGCACCTGGGTATGGCTACACCTTC. The chain couples TRBV5-1 to TRBJ1-2, with TRBD1 matching over 8 bases. This CDR3 contains 17 residues. The germline CDR1 and CDR2 sequences are SGHRS and YFSETQ. V was pared by 0 bases and J by 5 bases, with 12 bases of the junction left unmatched.

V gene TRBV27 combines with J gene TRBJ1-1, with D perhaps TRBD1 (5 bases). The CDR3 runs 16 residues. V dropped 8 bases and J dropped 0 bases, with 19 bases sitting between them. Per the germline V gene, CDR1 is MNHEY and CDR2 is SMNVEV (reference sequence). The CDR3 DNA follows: TGTGCCAGCTCACGGGGGGATGCCAACATGAACACTGAAGCTTTCTTT. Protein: CASSRGDANMNTEAFF.

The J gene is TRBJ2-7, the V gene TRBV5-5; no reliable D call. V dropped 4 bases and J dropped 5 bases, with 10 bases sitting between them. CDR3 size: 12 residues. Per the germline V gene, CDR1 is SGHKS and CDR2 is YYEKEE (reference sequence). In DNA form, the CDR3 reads TGTGCCAGCAGCGGGCGTTCGGACGAGCAGTACTTC. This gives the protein CASSGRSDEQYF.

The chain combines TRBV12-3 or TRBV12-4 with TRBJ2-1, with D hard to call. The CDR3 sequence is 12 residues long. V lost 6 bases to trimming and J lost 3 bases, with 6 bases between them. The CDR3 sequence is CASSYGYNEQFF. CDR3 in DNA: TGTGCCAGCAGCTACGGCTACAATGAGCAGTTCTTC.

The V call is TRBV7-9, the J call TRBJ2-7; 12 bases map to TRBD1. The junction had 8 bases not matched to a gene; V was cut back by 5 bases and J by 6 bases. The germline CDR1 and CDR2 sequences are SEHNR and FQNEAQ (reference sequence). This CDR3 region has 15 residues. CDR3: CASSTVRDRGLEQYF. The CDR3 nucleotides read TGTGCCAGCAGCACCGTCCGGGACAGGGGGCTCGAGCAGTACTTC.

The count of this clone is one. The CDR3, as DNA: TGTGCCAGCAGCTCGGGAGGGGCCACCCCTAGAGAAGAGACCCAGTACTTC. As protein: CASSSGGATPREETQYF. The genes are TRBV5-4 and TRBJ2-5, with 8 bases matching TRBD2. Germline V lookup: CDR1 SGHNT, CDR2 YYREEE (reference sequence). CDR3 length equals 17 residues. V dropped 3 bases and J dropped 3; count of bases not matched to a gene: 13.

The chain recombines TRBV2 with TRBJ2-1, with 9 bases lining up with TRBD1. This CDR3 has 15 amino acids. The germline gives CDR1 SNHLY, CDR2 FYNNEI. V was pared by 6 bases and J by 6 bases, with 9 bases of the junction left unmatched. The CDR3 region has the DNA TGTGCCAGCAGGAAGGCCGGGACAGGGACCAATGAGCAGTTCTTC. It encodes CASRKAGTGTNEQFF.

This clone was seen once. The chain's CDR3 is CASSVVDTQPLHF. Here the CDR3 DNA reads TGTGCCAGCAGCGTTGTCGACACCCAACCCCTCCACTTT. This chain uses TRBV9 with TRBJ1-6; D ambiguous. The V gene's germline CDR1 is SGDLS and CDR2 YYNGEE. This CDR3 is built from 13 residues. V lost 2 bases and J lost 12, with 12 bases in between.

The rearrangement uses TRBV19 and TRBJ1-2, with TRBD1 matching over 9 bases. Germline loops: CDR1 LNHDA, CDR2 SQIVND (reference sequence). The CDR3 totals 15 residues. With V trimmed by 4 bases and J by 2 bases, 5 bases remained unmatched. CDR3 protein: CASSTSGQGNYGYTF. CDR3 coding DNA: TGTGCCAGTAGTACCTCGGGACAGGGAAACTATGGCTACACCTTC.

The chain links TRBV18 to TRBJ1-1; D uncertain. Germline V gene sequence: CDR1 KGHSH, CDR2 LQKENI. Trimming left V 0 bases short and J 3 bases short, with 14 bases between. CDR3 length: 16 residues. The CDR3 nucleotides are TGTGCCAGCTCACCACCTTTACCCCCAAAGGACACTGAAGCTTTCTTT. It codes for CASSPPLPPKDTEAFF.

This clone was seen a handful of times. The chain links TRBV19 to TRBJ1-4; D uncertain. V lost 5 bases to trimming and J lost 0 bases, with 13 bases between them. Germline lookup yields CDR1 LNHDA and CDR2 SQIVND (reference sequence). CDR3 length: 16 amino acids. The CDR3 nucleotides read TGTGCCAGTAGTCAATCGGTTGTCTCAACTAATGAAAAACTGTTTTTT. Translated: CASSQSVVSTNEKLFF.

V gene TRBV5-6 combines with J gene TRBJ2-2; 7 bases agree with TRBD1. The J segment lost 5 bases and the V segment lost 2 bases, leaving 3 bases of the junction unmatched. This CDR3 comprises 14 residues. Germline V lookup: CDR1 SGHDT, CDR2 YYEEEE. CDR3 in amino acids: CASSFDRVTGELFF. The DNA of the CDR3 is TGTGCCAGCAGCTTTGACAGGGTAACCGGGGAGCTGTTTTTT.

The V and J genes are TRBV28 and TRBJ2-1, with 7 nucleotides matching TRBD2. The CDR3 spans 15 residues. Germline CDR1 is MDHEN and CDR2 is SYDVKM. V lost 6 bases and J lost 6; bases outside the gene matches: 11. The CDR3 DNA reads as TGTGCCAGCAGCCAACGCCGGGACTATGTCAATGAGCAGTTCTTC. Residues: CASSQRRDYVNEQFF.

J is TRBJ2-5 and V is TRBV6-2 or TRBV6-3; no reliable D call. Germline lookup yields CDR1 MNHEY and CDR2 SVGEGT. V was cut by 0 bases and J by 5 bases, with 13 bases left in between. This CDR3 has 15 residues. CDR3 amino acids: CASSYSGFDGETQYF. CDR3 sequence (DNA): TGTGCCAGCAGTTACTCGGGGTTTGACGGTGAGACCCAGTACTTC.

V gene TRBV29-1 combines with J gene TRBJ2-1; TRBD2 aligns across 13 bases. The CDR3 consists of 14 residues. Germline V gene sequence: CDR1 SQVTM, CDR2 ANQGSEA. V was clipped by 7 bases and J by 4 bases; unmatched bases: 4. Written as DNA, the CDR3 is TGCAGCGCACTAGCGGGAGGGCCATACAATGAGCAGTTCTTC. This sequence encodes CSALAGGPYNEQFF.

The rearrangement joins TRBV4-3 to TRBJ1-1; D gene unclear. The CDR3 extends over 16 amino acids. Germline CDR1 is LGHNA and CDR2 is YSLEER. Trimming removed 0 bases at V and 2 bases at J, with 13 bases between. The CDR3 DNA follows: TGCGCCAGCAGCCAAGATTACCAGTCTTATAACACTGAAGCTTTCTTT. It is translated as CASSQDYQSYNTEAFF.

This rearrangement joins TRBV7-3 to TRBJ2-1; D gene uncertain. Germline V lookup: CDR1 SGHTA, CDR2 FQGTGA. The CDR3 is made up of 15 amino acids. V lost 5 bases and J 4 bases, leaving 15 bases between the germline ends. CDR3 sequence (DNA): TGTGCCAGCAGCCAGGCTGTGCTTCCATACAATGAGCAGTTCTTC. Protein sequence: CASSQAVLPYNEQFF.

The CDR3 sequence: CASSLTVGPLPEQYF. In DNA form, the CDR3 reads TGTGCCAGCAGCTTAACGGTGGGTCCTCTCCCCGAGCAGTACTTC. The chain joins TRBV7-2 to TRBJ2-7; D gene uncertain. CDR1 and CDR2 (germline): SGHTA, FQGNSA. The CDR3 is made up of 15 amino acids. V was clipped by 2 bases and J by 6 bases, with 17 bases between them. The entire variable domain, with the rest obtained from reference TRBV7-2 and TRBJ2-7, is as follows: GAGVSQSPSNKVTEKGKDVELRCDPISGHTALYWYRQSLGQGLEFLIYFQGNSAPDKSGLPSDRFSAERTGGSVSTLTIQRTQQEDSAVYLCASSLTVGPLPEQYFGPGTRLTVT.

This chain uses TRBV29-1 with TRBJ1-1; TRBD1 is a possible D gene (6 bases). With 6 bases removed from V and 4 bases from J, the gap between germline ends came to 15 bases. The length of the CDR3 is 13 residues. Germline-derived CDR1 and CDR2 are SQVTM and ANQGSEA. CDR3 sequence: CSVQGKRGTEAFF. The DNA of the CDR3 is TGCAGCGTACAGGGTAAACGGGGCACTGAAGCTTTCTTT.